The T cell receptor (beta chain) described here comes from a study of CD8+ T cells in alopecia areata. Note on this clone: Its antigen is undetermined.

After isolation, RNA underwent reverse transcription to generate cDNA as the sequencing template. Data came from immunoSEQ multiplex PCR; TCRdb stores just in-frame clones and leaves some out. The table records approximately 59,000 clones, 45% to 50% of them present only once. PBMCs, the starting material, were the source of sorted CD4+ and CD8+ T cells. Study-level results: Mice showed clearer TCR sharing than patients did, a gap that was possibly HLA-related. Normal-skin resident alphabeta T cells also appear among scalp sample sequences.

The sequence came from a human donor with alopecia areata. The material was CD8+ T cells sorted from blood, obtained at week 0.

The CDR3: CASSYTPGRANTEAFF. The DNA for the CDR3 is TGCGCCAGCAGCTATACCCCCGGACGGGCGAACACTGAAGCTTTCTTT. The chain is built from TRBV5-1 and TRBJ1-1, with D unclear. This CDR3 has 16 residues. Trimming removed 3 bases from V and 1 base from J, with 16 bases in between. Germline values: CDR1 SGHRS, CDR2 YFSETQ.